This paragraph reports one TCR beta chain. Between the trimmed V and J ends, which lost 1 base and 13 bases, there was a span of 13 bases. Germline CDR1 and CDR2: SGHAT and FQNNGV. The CDR3 length is 12 residues. This specimen comes from a study of blood T cell repertoires in COVID-19. As for the study in general: Collection of acute and convalescent COVID-19 samples took place in the United States, Italy and Spain. PBMCs, B-cell-depleted T cells, or T cells were the source of the cDNA or gDNA that made up the material.

As handled by the study authors: Quantification of nucleated cells was approximated via reference gene primer amplification. Profiling relied on immunoSEQ multiplex PCR, and the TCRdb table lists in-frame clones only, not all of them. D and trimming come from the DNA, and the V and J calls and clone size come from that table. The sample records 250,000 to 300,000 clones, about 91% being singletons. Sequenced material: peripheral blood. The gene calls are TRBV11-2 and TRBJ1-2; unclear D gene. The origin of this receptor is a woman aged 55-75 years with acute or convalescent COVID-19. The CDR3 is CASSLAQGWSTF. Written as DNA, the CDR3 is TGTGCCAGCAGCTTAGCCCAAGGTTGGAGCACCTTC.